This is a list of T cell receptor beta chains from one sample in a study of vaccination and CD4 T cells after COVID-19. The antigens of these receptors remain unknown. From the PCR reads, TCRdb called clonotypes with MiXCR, one entry per CDR3 protein. Of approximately 19,000 distinct CDR3 sequences listed, 60% to 70% are singletons. The specimen was CD4+ T cells from blood, cultured in vitro. These receptor sequences come from a human donor who had recovered from COVID-19. The conserved cysteine and the conserved F or W are not part of the CDR3 here. The order of the fields is J gene, V gene, CDR3 protein.

J: TRBJ1-1
V: TRBV27
CDR3: ASSLDRDRTEAF

J: TRBJ2-4
V: TRBV4-2
CDR3: ASSSGLVENIQY

J: TRBJ1-2
V: TRBV15
CDR3: ATSRDRDRAFLDT

J: TRBJ1-3
V: TRBV18
CDR3: ASSPGGASSGNTIY

J: TRBJ2-1
V: TRBV7-2
CDR3: ASSSPAGGFREQF

J: TRBJ2-2
V: TRBV20-1
CDR3: SARGGLAGDTGELF

J: TRBJ1-2
V: TRBV6-1
CDR3: ASSEIGYGYT

J: TRBJ2-5
V: TRBV15
CDR3: ATSRGDYQETQY

J: TRBJ2-7
V: TRBV20-1
CDR3: SAPLSASGSYEQY

J: TRBJ1-1
V: TRBV21-1
CDR3: ASSSAGTGSEGGGFLEAF

J: TRBJ2-7
V: TRBV20-1
CDR3: SARGPSTGFYEQY

J: TRBJ2-7
V: TRBV27
CDR3: ASSPRWGASYEQY

J: TRBJ2-7
V: TRBV27
CDR3: ASSATPQYYEQY

J: TRBJ2-5
V: TRBV11-2
CDR3: ASSLGPGFIQETQY

J: TRBJ1-2
V: TRBV27
CDR3: ASSPNPTGNNYGYT

J: TRBJ2-1
V: TRBV7-2
CDR3: ASSLVVGPPQEQF

J: TRBJ1-2
V: TRBV5-4
CDR3: ASSKLGALEGYT

J: TRBJ2-5
V: TRBV2
CDR3: ASTRRGQGKETQY

J: TRBJ1-3
V: TRBV20-1
CDR3: SAHGRGNTGNTIY

J: TRBJ1-6
V: TRBV19
CDR3: ASSRSSGSSYNSPLH

J: TRBJ1-5
V: TRBV6-1
CDR3: ASRRGQSSSNQPQH

J: TRBJ2-3
V: TRBV6-2/TRBV6-3
CDR3: ASSFAGVTDTQY

J: TRBJ1-1
V: TRBV12-3/TRBV12-4
CDR3: ASSLQGEAF

J: TRBJ1-5
V: TRBV20-1
CDR3: SARRRDSNQPQH

J: TRBJ1-2
V: TRBV30
CDR3: ALGKSDYGYT

J: TRBJ2-7
V: TRBV12-3/TRBV12-4
CDR3: ASSLRLAGAYEQY

J: .
V: TRBV20-1
CDR3: SASSGPSSYEQY

J: TRBJ1-2
V: TRBV30
CDR3: AWIRRTGPTPNYGYT

J: TRBJ2-5
V: TRBV20-1
CDR3: SARGLFQETQY

J: TRBJ2-1
V: TRBV12-3/TRBV12-4
CDR3: ASTLRGYNEQF

J: TRBJ1-1
V: TRBV7-3
CDR3: ASSFGVIWTEAF

J: TRBJ1-2
V: TRBV11-2
CDR3: ASTPGMGEGYGYT

J: TRBJ2-3
V: TRBV6-2/TRBV6-3
CDR3: ASSHTAGFTDTQY

J: TRBJ1-1
V: TRBV7-2
CDR3: ASRVDRGRTEAF

J: TRBJ2-7
V: TRBV6-1
CDR3: ASSDPAAAEQY

J: TRBJ1-2
V: TRBV6-1
CDR3: ASSRTGNYGYT

J: TRBJ2-7
V: TRBV5-1
CDR3: ASSLVVSGMSYEQY

J: TRBJ1-2
V: TRBV28
CDR3: ASSTTGTTNYGYT

J: TRBJ2-2
V: TRBV20-1
CDR3: SARARGLATNTGELF

J: TRBJ1-2
V: TRBV15
CDR3: ATSRVETGDGYT

J: TRBJ2-3
V: TRBV15
CDR3: ATSRDGRDRDTQY

J: TRBJ2-5
V: TRBV6-1
CDR3: ASRDSGRETQY

J: TRBJ2-3
V: TRBV20-1
CDR3: SVQGRLGTDTQY

J: TRBJ2-1
V: TRBV24-1
CDR3: ATSDSGLAGGNEQF

J: TRBJ1-5
V: TRBV3-1
CDR3: ASSQLPDQPQH

J: TRBJ1-5
V: TRBV28
CDR3: ASSTGLGNQPQH

J: TRBJ1-2
V: TRBV19
CDR3: ASSAGYQGNYGYT

J: TRBJ2-5
V: TRBV20-1
CDR3: SAKGGTSGGFQETQY

J: TRBJ1-2
V: TRBV6-4
CDR3: ASSDSRASSEGFYGYT

J: TRBJ1-5
V: TRBV7-2
CDR3: ASSLLGDQPQH

J: TRBJ1-5
V: TRBV2
CDR3: ASSEALLGAGQPQH

J: TRBJ2-3
V: TRBV20-1
CDR3: SARARGSGPSPDTQY

J: TRBJ2-5
V: TRBV6-1
CDR3: ASSEGVQETQY

J: TRBJ1-6
V: TRBV18
CDR3: ASSPGRLGNSPLH

J: TRBJ2-4
V: TRBV6-1
CDR3: ASSEEGRIGAKNIQY

J: TRBJ1-2
V: TRBV19
CDR3: ASRSGLHYGYT

J: TRBJ1-5
V: TRBV24-1
CDR3: ATSEANGVQPQH